This T cell receptor beta chain was sequenced during a study of graft-versus-host responses after intestinal transplantation. On the study more broadly: Anti-thymocyte globulin was used for induction in all recipients, who then took tacrolimus and steroids for approximately 3 years. The study's findings and limits: GvH clones occurred in recipient marrow; some first appeared in ileum or blood. Circulating GvH clone levels at their peak were associated with HvG declines (early post-transplant).

Looked up from germline, CDR1 is MDHEN and CDR2 is SYDVKM. This CDR3 region has 15 residues. After removal of 3 bases from V and 5 bases from J, the junction contained 7 bases not matched to a gene. Here immunoSEQ multiplex PCR was the method, and the copy in TCRdb shows in-frame clones only, minus some. The data hold some 46,000 clones, with 85% to 95% observed a single time. The table lists this clone with a count of one. Its antigen remains unidentified. The chain joins TRBV28 to TRBJ2-5; 9 bases agree with TRBD1. This sequence was found in a human patient who received an intestinal transplant, so some T cells may come from the graft donor. Material: PBMCs, obtained more than 310 days after intestinal transplant. CDR3 residues: CASSLEQGAGETQYF. In DNA form, the CDR3 reads TGTGCCAGCAGTTTGGAACAGGGGGCGGGGGAGACCCAGTACTTC.